The clone carrying this TCR beta chain has just a few counts. What it binds is unknown. The germline V gene has CDR1 MNHEY and CDR2 SVGAGI. The V and J ends lost 2 bases and 5 bases, in that order; junction bases with no gene match: 10. This CDR3 contains 18 residues. This specimen comes from a study of T-cell reconstitution after alpha-beta-depleted transplantation in children. Preparing the TCRbeta library involved the use of unique molecular identifiers. TCRdb fed the PCR reads into MiXCR, producing one record per CDR3 protein. The sample has about 590,000 distinct CDR3 sequences; 10% to 15% are singletons. Overall study results and limits: Alpha-beta T cells present about two months after transplant were reported to originate from several hundred expanded graft clones. The study traced high day-60 TCRbeta diversity in some patients to surviving recipient T cells and thymic progenitors. Newly made T cells mostly supplied T-cell counts and diversity one year after transplant.

The sequence was collected from a male patient under 18 who had a stem cell transplant for acute myeloid leukemia, so the T cells may come from the graft donor. The input for sequencing was PBMCs, mostly from graft donor cells, taken 360 days after TCRalphabeta/CD19-depleted stem cell transplant. The V and J genes are TRBV6-5 and TRBJ2-5, with 14 bases matching TRBD2. The CDR3 sequence: CASSYPLGLAGVKETQYF. In DNA, the CDR3 is TGTGCCAGCAGTTACCCACTGGGACTAGCGGGAGTTAAGGAGACCCAGTACTTC.